The 18 T cell receptor beta chains below come from one sample, sequenced in a study of vaccination effects on CD4 cells after COVID-19. Antigen-specific CD4+ T cells were expanded with viral peptide pools in the ViraFEST assay before sequencing. At the end of about 9 days of culture, CD4+ T cells were isolated. Among the vaccine recipients, none had a prior SARS-CoV-2 infection, and nucleocapsid antibodies were negative. No antigen has been identified for these receptors. TCRdb's copy holds only in-frame clones and misses some; the assay was immunoSEQ multiplex PCR. The sample gives roughly 50,000 clones, 75% to 85% of which show up once; more than 5% is in the top ten. This specimen was CD4+ T cells from PBMCs cultured with HCoV-OC43 spike peptides, taken before COVID-19 vaccination. Subset defined: HCoV-OC43 spike overlapping peptide pool stimulation. These receptors were collected from a human donor who received a COVID-19 vaccine.

The chain joins TRBV14 to TRBJ2-7; a weak D match, TRBD1 (5 bases). V was clipped by 3 bases and J by 6 bases, with 21 bases between them. Per the germline V gene, CDR1 is SGHDN and CDR2 is FVKESK. There are 16 residues in the CDR3. The CDR3 here is CASSQLGVTPKVEQYV. The CDR3 bases are TGTGCCAGCAGCCAGCTAGGGGTGACCCCGAAGGTCGAGCAGTACGTC.

In DNA, the CDR3 is TGCAGTGCTAGTTTTGGGGGTAGCACAGATACGCAGTATTTT. Its translation: CSASFGGSTDTQYF. The J gene is TRBJ2-3, the V gene TRBV20-1, with D possibly being TRBD1 or TRBD2 (5 bases each). This CDR3 has 14 amino acids. Trimming removed 3 bases from V and 0 bases from J, with 10 bases in between. CDR1 is DFQATT and CDR2 is SNEGSKA in the germline V gene (reference sequence).

V usage is TRBV24-1 and J usage is TRBJ1-5, with D unresolved. This CDR3 is built from 13 residues. The germline CDR1 and CDR2 sequences are KGHDR and SFDVKD. V was clipped by 4 bases and J by 0 bases, with 3 bases between them. The DNA of the CDR3 is TGTGCCACCAGTGAGACTAGCAATCAGCCCCAGCATTTT. This encodes CATSETSNQPQHF.

This clone was seen a handful of times. This rearrangement joins TRBV7-8 to TRBJ1-1; no definite D call. CDR1 SGHVS and CDR2 FQNEAQ come from the germline V gene. The CDR3 spans 13 residues. V was clipped by 1 base and J by 0 bases, with 3 bases between them. The CDR3 sequence is CASSLVVNTEAFF. Written as DNA, the CDR3 is TGTGCCAGCAGCTTAGTAGTGAACACTGAAGCTTTCTTT.

In DNA, the CDR3 is TGTGCCAGCTCACCACTGGTTCGCAATGCCAACGGTGAAGCTTTCTTT. This sequence encodes CASSPLVRNANGEAFF. This chain uses TRBV18 with TRBJ1-1; no clear D. In germline, CDR1 is KGHSH, CDR2 LQKENI. The V end was cut by 1 base, the J end by 7 bases, with 19 bases between. The CDR3 loop spans 16 amino acids. Together with reference TRBV18 and TRBJ1-1, the CDR3 gives the full variable domain: NAGVMQNPRHLVRRRGQEARLRCSPMKGHSHVYWYRQLPEEGLKFMVYLQKENIIDESGMPKERFSAEFPKEGPSILRIQQVVRGDSAAYFCASSPLVRNANGEAFFGQGTRLTVV.

The CDR3 region has the DNA TGTGCCAGCAGTTACTACAGGGGAGGCACTGAAGCTTTCTTT. It is translated as CASSYYRGGTEAFF. V is TRBV6-5 and J is TRBJ1-1, with 7 bases that match TRBD1. The CDR3 loop spans 14 amino acids. The germline V gene has CDR1 MNHEY and CDR2 SVGAGI. The ends lost 1 base at V and 4 bases at J; junction bases unmatched: 3.

The V gene is TRBV7-2, the J gene TRBJ2-3; the match to TRBD1 covers 7 bases. The germline V gene has CDR1 SGHTA and CDR2 FQGNSA. Trimming cost V 0 bases and J 0 bases; bases outside gene matches: 3. This CDR3 spans 16 amino acids. CDR3 in amino acids: CASSLAGQLSTDTQYF. The CDR3 DNA follows: TGTGCCAGCAGCTTAGCGGGACAGCTTAGCACAGATACGCAGTATTTT.

This clone was recorded a few times. The V and J genes are TRBV14 and TRBJ1-2; 7 bases align to TRBD1. The germline CDR1 and CDR2 sequences are SGHDN and FVKESK. The CDR3 contains 15 residues. V dropped 1 base and J dropped 7; count of bases not matched to a gene: 9. The DNA for the CDR3 is TGTGCCAGCAGCCAAGTCGACAGGGCCTATGGTGGCTACACCTTC. Its translation is CASSQVDRAYGGYTF.

This chain joins TRBV5-1 and TRBJ1-4; 7 bases are a match to TRBD1. The CDR3 sequence is 15 residues long. The trim removed 4 bases at V and 0 bases at J, leaving 3 bases unmatched. Germline loops: CDR1 SGHRS, CDR2 YFSETQ. The CDR3 is CASSPGQPTNEKLFF. For the CDR3, the DNA is TGCGCCAGCAGCCCGGGACAGCCAACTAATGAAAAACTGTTTTTT.

The V and J genes are TRBV10-2 and TRBJ1-1; D is unclear. Germline loops: CDR1 WSHSY, CDR2 SAAADI. V was cut by 6 bases and J by 1 base, with 9 bases left in between. The CDR3 contains 13 residues. This chain's CDR3 is CASSWTANTEAFF. CDR3 nucleotide sequence: TGCGCCAGCAGCTGGACGGCGAACACTGAAGCTTTCTTT.

The chain carries TRBV24-1 and TRBJ1-1; D not certain. CDR3 length equals 13 residues. V was cut by 1 base and J by 1 base, with 3 bases left in between. Germline values: CDR1 KGHDR, CDR2 SFDVKD. The CDR3 DNA sequence: TGTGCCACCAGTGATTTTACGAACACTGAAGCTTTCTTT. Amino acid sequence: CATSDFTNTEAFF.

The CDR3 here is CASSQDGTDRPPNYGYTF. CDR3 coding DNA: TGCGCCAGCAGCCAAGATGGAACGGACAGGCCGCCTAACTATGGCTACACCTTC. The chain carries TRBV4-3 and TRBJ1-2; 7 bases agree with TRBD1. This CDR3 comprises 18 residues. J gave up 0 bases and V 0 bases, and 10 bases lay outside the gene matches. CDR1 and CDR2 (germline): LGHNA, YSLEER.

This clone was detected once. The genes are TRBV7-3 and TRBJ2-3; D is undetermined. Germline values: CDR1 SGHTA, CDR2 FQGTGA. The V gene lost 5 bases and the J gene lost 4 bases, with 13 bases spanning the gap. This CDR3 is 14 amino acids long. The CDR3 region is CASSRRGSPDTQYF. In DNA form, the CDR3 reads TGTGCCAGCAGCCGGCGCGGCTCCCCAGATACGCAGTATTTT.

The rearrangement joins TRBV10-3 to TRBJ2-5, with 9 nucleotides matching TRBD2. The CDR3 contains 17 residues. The germline V gene encodes CDR1 ENHRY and CDR2 SYGVKD. V shed 0 bases, J shed 5 bases, and the junction held 10 bases outside the gene matches. CDR3 in amino acids: CAISESRPGGGAETQYF. CDR3 DNA: TGTGCCATCAGTGAGTCGAGGCCCGGCGGGGGGGCGGAGACCCAGTACTTC.

The CDR3 protein is CASSQDSYGYTF. CDR3 DNA sequence: TGCGCCAGCAGCCAAGACAGCTATGGCTACACCTTC. This sequence joins TRBV4-3 and TRBJ1-2; no firm D call. This CDR3 is built from 12 residues. V lost 0 bases and J 4 bases, leaving 3 bases between the germline ends. In germline, CDR1 is LGHNA, CDR2 YSLEER.

The rearrangement uses TRBV28 and TRBJ2-7, with D possibly matching TRBD1 (5 bases). This CDR3 is built from 14 residues. The V gene's germline CDR1 is MDHEN and CDR2 SYDVKM. With 6 bases removed from V and 1 base from J, the gap between germline ends came to 13 bases. This CDR3 reads CASRGALRSYEQYV. Here the CDR3 DNA reads TGTGCCAGCAGAGGGGCGCTGAGGTCCTACGAGCAGTACGTC.

The chain joins TRBV3-1 (or the pseudogene TRBV3-2) to TRBJ2-5; 12 nucleotides align to TRBD1. The germline CDR1 and CDR2 sequences are LGHDT and YNNKEL (reference sequence). This CDR3 has 19 residues. J lost 5 bases, V lost 0 bases, and 13 bases had no gene match. The CDR3 DNA is TGTGCCAGCAGCCAAGATTCAAGTGTAGGGACAGGGGGCTACGAGACCCAGTACTTC. Translated, it gives CASSQDSSVGTGGYETQYF.

V usage is TRBV5-6 and J usage is TRBJ2-6; either TRBD1 or TRBD2 may supply D (5 bases each). Trimming left V 3 bases short and J 2 bases short, with 15 bases between. Germline-derived CDR1 and CDR2 are SGHDT and YYEEEE. There are 17 residues in the CDR3. This CDR3 is CASSSLTQGAGANVLTF. CDR3 coding DNA: TGTGCCAGCAGCTCCCTGACCCAGGGAGCTGGGGCCAACGTCCTGACTTTC.